The 25 T cell receptor beta chains below were found in one sample sequenced in a study of T-cell reconstitution after alpha-beta-depleted transplantation in children. Preparing the TCRbeta library involved the use of unique molecular identifiers. TCRdb recomputed calls from the PCR reads with MiXCR, one row per CDR3 protein. Of 700,000 to 850,000 distinct CDR3 sequences in the sample, around 15% were seen once. The sequencing here drew on PBMCs, mostly from graft donor cells, taken 360 days after TCRalphabeta/CD19-depleted stem cell transplant. These receptors were obtained from a male patient younger than 18 who had a stem cell transplant for acute lymphoblastic leukemia, so the T cells may come from the graft donor.

In its sample, this clonotype was seen a few times. This chain uses TRBV29-1 with TRBJ1-4; possible D gene TRBD1, 5 bases. Trimming took 6 bases from V and 0 from J, leaving 8 bases between them. The CDR3 runs 13 residues. Germline loops: CDR1 SQVTM, CDR2 ANQGSEA. The CDR3 DNA follows: TGCAGCGTGGGGGGACCAACTAATGAAAAACTGTTTTTT. Residues: CSVGGPTNEKLFF.

The V and J genes are TRBV29-1 and TRBJ1-1; no clear D gene. This CDR3 has 13 amino acids. Germline loops: CDR1 SQVTM, CDR2 ANQGSEA. V lost 0 bases, J lost 1 base, and 6 bases lay in between. The CDR3 coding sequence is TGCAGCGTTGAAGAAGTCCAGAACACTGAAGCTTTCTTT. It codes for CSVEEVQNTEAFF.

A few counts support this clonotype. The rearrangement joins TRBV7-9 to TRBJ1-1; weak D call: TRBD1 (6 bases). This CDR3 comprises 15 residues. The ends were cut back, 3 bases at V and 1 base at J, with 12 bases in the middle. From germline, CDR1 is SEHNR and CDR2 FQNEAQ (reference sequence). The CDR3 is CASSLQGSGNTEAFF. Here the CDR3 DNA reads TGTGCCAGCAGCTTGCAGGGGTCGGGGAACACTGAAGCTTTCTTT.

This clonotype appeared a few times. The chain combines TRBV7-6 with TRBJ1-1; TRBD1 is a possible D gene (5 bases). The CDR3 has 14 amino acids. Trimming removed 4 bases at V and 4 bases at J, with 13 bases between. CDR1 and CDR2 (germline): SGHVS, FNYEAQ. CDR3 in DNA: TGTGCCAGCAGCTCCCGGACTGGGGGCACTGAAGCTTTCTTT. It encodes CASSSRTGGTEAFF.

The rearrangement joins TRBV20-1 to TRBJ2-3; TRBD2 matches at 8 bases. The germline gives CDR1 DFQATT, CDR2 SNEGSKA (reference sequence). CDR3 length: 20 residues. The V gene end was trimmed by 0 bases and the J gene end by 3 bases; junction bases not matched to a gene: 20. CDR3 in DNA: TGCAGTGCTAGAGACGGGGGTCGGGCGGGAGGAAGATTTGGGACAGATACGCAGTATTTT. Translation gives CSARDGGRAGGRFGTDTQYF.

The rearrangement uses TRBV6-1 and TRBJ2-5; TRBD1 is a possible D gene (5 bases). V was shortened by 7 bases and J by 4 bases, with 10 bases between the two germline ends. The CDR3 loop spans 12 amino acids. CDR1 is MNHNS and CDR2 is SASEGT in the germline V gene. Here the CDR3 DNA reads TGTGCCAGCATTCGTAGGGGAGAGACCCAGTACTTC. This encodes CASIRRGETQYF.

The sample holds many counts of this clonotype. V gene TRBV29-1 combines with J gene TRBJ2-2; 14 positions match TRBD2. The germline V gene has CDR1 SQVTM and CDR2 ANQGSEA. The V and J ends lost 5 bases and 2 bases, in that order; junction bases with no gene match: 4. The CDR3 spans 16 residues. The CDR3 here is CSVPGTSGSNTGELFF. The CDR3 nucleotides read TGCAGCGTTCCCGGGACTAGCGGGAGTAACACCGGGGAGCTGTTTTTT.

Concerning this clonotype itself: Given the absence of the conserved phenylalanine or tryptophan at the CDR3 end, a read error is likely. J is TRBJ2-2 and V is TRBV20-1, with 7 nucleotides matching TRBD2. Germline V lookup: CDR1 DFQATT, CDR2 SNEGSKA (reference sequence). This CDR3 contains 15 residues. V lost 3 bases, J lost 3 bases, and 7 bases stayed unmatched. CDR3 region: CSARGGWLDTGELFS. The CDR3 coding sequence is TGCAGTGCTAGGGGGGGGTGGTTGGACACCGGGGAGCTGTTTTCT.

The chain employs TRBV20-1 and TRBJ2-7, with a weak D call TRBD1 (5 bases). CDR1 and CDR2 (germline): DFQATT, SNEGSKA (reference sequence). V shed 0 bases and J shed 4 bases, with 16 bases lying between them. The CDR3 length is 15 residues. The CDR3 sequence: CSAREGAGYLYEQYF. For the CDR3, the DNA is TGCAGTGCTAGAGAAGGGGCAGGGTATCTGTACGAGCAGTACTTC.

This clonotype came up a few times. V usage is TRBV5-1 and J usage is TRBJ1-2, with D maybe TRBD1 (6 bases). V dropped 4 bases and J dropped 3 bases, with 10 bases sitting between them. This CDR3 region has 13 residues. CDR1 is SGHRS and CDR2 is YFSETQ in the germline V gene. The CDR3 sequence is CASSPQGHYGYTF. CDR3 nucleotides: TGCGCCAGCAGCCCACAGGGTCACTATGGCTACACCTTC.

There are a few counts of this clonotype. The rearrangement uses TRBV7-3 and TRBJ2-1; 9 positions match TRBD2. CDR3 size: 17 residues. Germline-derived CDR1 and CDR2 are SGHTA and FQGTGA. Germline trimming cut 2 bases from V and 7 bases from J; bases unmatched to any gene: 12. The CDR3 nucleotides are TGTGCCAGCAGCTTATCTGGACTAGCGATGGTCAGGAATGAGCAGTTCTTC. Translating it yields CASSLSGLAMVRNEQFF.

This clonotype was recorded a few times. The rearrangement joins TRBV10-3 to TRBJ2-3, with D tentatively TRBD1 (7 bases). The V gene's germline CDR1 is ENHRY and CDR2 SYGVKD. The CDR3 is 13 residues long. V was trimmed by 8 bases and J by 2 bases, leaving 11 bases between them. CDR3 bases: TGTGCCATCGGAGGGGGCTTCACAGATACGCAGTATTTT. As protein: CAIGGGFTDTQYF.

The genes are TRBV29-1 and TRBJ2-3, with a possible D match to TRBD1 (5 bases). The CDR3 covers 11 residues. Germline CDR1 is SQVTM and CDR2 is ANQGSEA. V lost 0 bases, J lost 8 bases, and 6 bases lay in between. CDR3 sequence: CSVEEGLTQYF. The DNA of the CDR3 is TGCAGCGTTGAAGAGGGGCTTACGCAGTATTTT.

This clonotype was counted many times. This sequence joins TRBV5-1 and TRBJ2-7; TRBD2 matches at 7 bases. Germline V gene lookup returns CDR1 SGHRS and CDR2 YFSETQ. The length of the CDR3 is 14 residues. The V gene end was trimmed by 6 bases and the J gene end by 5 bases; junction bases not matched to a gene: 11. The CDR3 bases are TGCGCCAGCAATCCAGCGGGAAATCCCCACGAGCAGTACTTC. Amino acids: CASNPAGNPHEQYF.

This clonotype showed up just a few times. The genes are TRBV7-2 and TRBJ2-1; D not certain. The ends were cut back, 1 base at V and 9 bases at J, with 4 bases in the middle. CDR3 length: 11 amino acids. Germline V lookup: CDR1 SGHTA, CDR2 FQGNSA. CDR3 sequence reads: CASSLVLEQFF. Here the CDR3 DNA reads TGTGCCAGCAGCTTAGTTCTTGAGCAGTTCTTC.

J is TRBJ2-1 and V is TRBV5-6; 13 bases are a match to TRBD2. V lost 4 bases to trimming and J lost 4 bases; unmatched junction nucleotides: 5. Per the germline V gene, CDR1 is SGHDT and CDR2 is YYEEEE. The CDR3 spans 16 residues. CDR3: CASSSGTSGDYNEQFF. The CDR3 DNA is TGTGCCAGCAGCAGTGGGACTAGCGGGGATTACAATGAGCAGTTCTTC.

This clonotype was picked up a small number of times. The CDR3 sequence is CASSGGGDRRVEEAFF. The DNA for the CDR3 is TGTGCCAGCAGTGGAGGGGGAGACAGGAGGGTGGAAGAAGCTTTCTTT. The chain joins TRBV2 to TRBJ1-1, with D possibly being TRBD1 (6 bases). The CDR3 covers 16 residues. The V end was cut by 4 bases, the J end by 8 bases, with 23 bases between. Germline V CDR1 and CDR2: SNHLY, FYNNEI.

This clonotype came up many times. The rearrangement links TRBV12-3 or TRBV12-4 to TRBJ2-1; no reliable D call. This CDR3 comprises 11 residues. V lost 3 bases to trimming and J lost 9 bases, with 6 bases between them. DNA for the CDR3: TGTGCCAGCAGTTTCTGGGGTGAGCAGTTCTTC. Its translation: CASSFWGEQFF.

This clonotype was recorded a few times. The rearrangement joins TRBV21-1 to TRBJ1-1; the table gives TRBD1 as D, unverified against the DNA. TRBV21-1 is classified as a pseudogene. The CDR3 extends over 15 amino acids. CDR3 sequence reads: CASSGGTGDQTEAFF. The CDR3 DNA follows: TGTGCCAGCAGTGGGGGGACAGGGGATCAGACTGAAGCTTTCTTT.

The chain couples TRBV7-9 to TRBJ2-1; 9 bases align to TRBD2. Germline V gene lookup returns CDR1 SEHNR and CDR2 FQNEAQ (reference sequence). This CDR3 region has 17 residues. With 0 bases clipped from V and 6 bases from J, the junction kept 9 bases outside the gene matches. The chain's CDR3 is CASSLALAGVRPNEQFF. The CDR3 DNA reads as TGTGCCAGCAGCTTAGCCTTAGCGGGAGTTCGTCCCAATGAGCAGTTCTTC.

The V and J genes are TRBV15 and TRBJ1-2, with D unclear. Germline V gene lookup returns CDR1 LNHNV and CDR2 YYDKDF (reference sequence). The CDR3 is made up of 13 amino acids. V was trimmed by 3 bases and J by 2 bases, leaving 7 bases between them. The CDR3 coding sequence is TGTGCCACCAGCAGGCCGGGAAACTATGGCTACACCTTC. Amino acid sequence: CATSRPGNYGYTF.

This chain connects TRBV20-1 to TRBJ1-6; no firm D call. CDR1 and CDR2 (germline): DFQATT, SNEGSKA (reference sequence). Trimming stripped 5 bases from V and 12 bases from J, with 14 bases between. The CDR3 spans 12 residues. The CDR3 loop reads CSAPQRFQPLHF. CDR3 DNA: TGCAGTGCTCCCCAGCGGTTCCAACCCCTCCACTTT.

The chain couples TRBV24-1 to TRBJ2-7; D is undetermined. CDR1 KGHDR and CDR2 SFDVKD come from the germline V gene. The V and J ends lost 3 bases and 3 bases respectively, with 11 bases between them. The CDR3 has 14 residues. CDR3: CATSDHRKSYEQYF. The CDR3 DNA reads TGTGCCACCAGTGATCACAGAAAGAGCTACGAGCAGTACTTC.

The table lists this clonotype with many counts. The chain carries TRBV5-1 and TRBJ2-7; D unclear. The CDR3 has 14 amino acids. V lost 2 bases, J lost 5 bases, and 14 bases lay in between. Looked up from germline, CDR1 is SGHRS and CDR2 is YFSETQ. This CDR3 is CASSFVTERHEQYF. CDR3 sequence (DNA): TGCGCCAGCAGCTTCGTAACAGAGCGCCACGAGCAGTACTTC.

There are a few counts of this clonotype. The rearrangement links TRBV6-2 or TRBV6-3 to TRBJ2-7, with 8 bases aligning to TRBD2. Germline CDR1 MNHEY, CDR2 SVGEGT. This CDR3 spans 17 amino acids. V lost 5 bases and J lost 1; bases outside the gene matches: 13. The CDR3 loop reads CASSLPVTSVGSYEQYF. CDR3 coding DNA: TGTGCCAGCAGTCTCCCCGTGACTAGCGTGGGATCCTACGAGCAGTACTTC.